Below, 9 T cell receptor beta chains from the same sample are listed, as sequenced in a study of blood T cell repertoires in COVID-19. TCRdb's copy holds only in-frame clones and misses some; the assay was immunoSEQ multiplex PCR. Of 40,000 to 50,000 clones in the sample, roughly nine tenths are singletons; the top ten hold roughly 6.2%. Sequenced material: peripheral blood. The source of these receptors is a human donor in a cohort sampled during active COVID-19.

The CDR3 sequence is CASSFFPGNYEQYF. The CDR3 nucleotides are TGTGCCAGCAGCTTTTTTCCAGGGAACTACGAGCAGTACTTC. The chain recombines TRBV5-5 with TRBJ2-7, with a possible D match to TRBD1 (5 bases). V was shortened by 2 bases and J by 3 bases, with 12 bases between the two germline ends. This CDR3 region has 14 residues. Germline-derived CDR1 and CDR2 are SGHKS and YYEKEE (reference sequence).

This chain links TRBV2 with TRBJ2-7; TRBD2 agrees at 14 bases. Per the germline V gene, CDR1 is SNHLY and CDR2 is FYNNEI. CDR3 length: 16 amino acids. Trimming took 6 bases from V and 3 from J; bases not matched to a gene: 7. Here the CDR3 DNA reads TGTGCCAGCAGAGAGGGACTAGCGGGAGATTTCTACGAGCAGTACTTC. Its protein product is CASREGLAGDFYEQYF.

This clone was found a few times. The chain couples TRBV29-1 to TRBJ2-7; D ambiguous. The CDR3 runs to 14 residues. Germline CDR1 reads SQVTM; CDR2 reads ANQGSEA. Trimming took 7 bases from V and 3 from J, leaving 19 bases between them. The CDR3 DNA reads TGCAGCGCCCTTCTTCCCGGGTCTTTCTACGAGCAGTACTTC. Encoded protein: CSALLPGSFYEQYF.

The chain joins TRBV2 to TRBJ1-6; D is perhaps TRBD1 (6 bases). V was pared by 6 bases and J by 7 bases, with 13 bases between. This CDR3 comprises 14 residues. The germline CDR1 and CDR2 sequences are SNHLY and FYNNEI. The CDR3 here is CASSSTGKNSPLHF. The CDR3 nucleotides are TGTGCCAGCAGCTCGACAGGAAAGAATTCACCCCTCCACTTT.

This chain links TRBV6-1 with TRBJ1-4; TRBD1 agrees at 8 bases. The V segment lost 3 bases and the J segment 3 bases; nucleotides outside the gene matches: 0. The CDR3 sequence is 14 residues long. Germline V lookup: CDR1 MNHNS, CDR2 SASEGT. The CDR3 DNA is TGTGCCAGCAGTGAGGACAGGGCTAATGAAAAACTGTTTTTT. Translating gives CASSEDRANEKLFF.

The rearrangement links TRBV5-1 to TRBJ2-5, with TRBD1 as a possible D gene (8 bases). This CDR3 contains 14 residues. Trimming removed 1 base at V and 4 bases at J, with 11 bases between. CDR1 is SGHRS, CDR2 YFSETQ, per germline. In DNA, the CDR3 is TGCGCCAGCAGCTTGACAGGGGGGGGAGAGACCCAGTACTTC. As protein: CASSLTGGGETQYF. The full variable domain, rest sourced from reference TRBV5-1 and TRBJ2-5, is KAGVTQTPRYLIKTRGQQVTLSCSPISGHRSVSWYQQTPGQGLQFLFEYFSETQRNKGNFPGRFSGRQFSNSRSEMNVSTLELGDSALYLCASSLTGGGETQYFGPGTRLLVL.

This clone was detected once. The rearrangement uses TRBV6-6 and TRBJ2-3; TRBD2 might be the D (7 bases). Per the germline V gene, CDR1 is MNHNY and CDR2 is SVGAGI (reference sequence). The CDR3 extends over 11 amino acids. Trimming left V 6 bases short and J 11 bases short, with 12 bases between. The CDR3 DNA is TGTGCCAGCAGAAGGGAGGGGGAGCAGTATTTT. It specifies CASRREGEQYF.

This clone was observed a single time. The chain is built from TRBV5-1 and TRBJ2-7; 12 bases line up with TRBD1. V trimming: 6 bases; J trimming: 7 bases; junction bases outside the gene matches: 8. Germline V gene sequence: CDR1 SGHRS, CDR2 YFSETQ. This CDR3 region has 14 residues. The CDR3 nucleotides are TGCGCCAGCACCGGGACAGGGGGCGCGGGGGAGCAGTACTTC. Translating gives CASTGTGGAGEQYF.

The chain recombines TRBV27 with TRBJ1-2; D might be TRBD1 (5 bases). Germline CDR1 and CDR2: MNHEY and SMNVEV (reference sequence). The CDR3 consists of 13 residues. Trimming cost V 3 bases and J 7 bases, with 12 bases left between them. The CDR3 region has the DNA TGTGCCAGCAGTTTCGGCGGGGGTGGTGGCTACACCTTC. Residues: CASSFGGGGGYTF.